The T cell receptor (beta chain) under discussion was sequenced for a study of regulatory T cells in long-lasting Graves disease. Findings of the study overall: Favored gene segments in persistent disease were TRBV28, TRBJ1-2 and TRBJ2-5. Small numbers of samples may have cut accuracy.

Time point in this sample: newly diagnosed GD, antithyroid drugs for less than 3 months. The TCR library used RNA extracted from PBMCs. The source of the patients was an endocrinology department in Xi'an, China. Germline CDR1 reads GTSNPN; CDR2 reads SVGIG (reference sequence). The V end lost 1 base, the J end lost 7 bases, and 14 bases lay between the germline ends. CDR3 length: 14 residues. Construction of TCR beta libraries relied on iRepertoire HTBI primers and on Arm-PCR targeting CDR3 regions. TCRdb reanalysed the multiplex PCR reads using MiXCR and keeps one entry per CDR3 protein. The sample comprises 250,000 to 400,000 distinct CDR3 sequences, about a sixth of which are singletons, and about two fifths rests with the top ten. About this clonotype: Its antigen is undetermined.

Sequencing was performed on peripheral blood mononuclear cells (PBMCs), taken at new diagnosis, from a patient treated with antithyroid drugs. The chain joins TRBV30 to TRBJ1-5; possibly TRBD1 for D (5 bases). The receptor was derived from a female donor with Graves disease. The CDR3 loop is CAWSGGAGDQPQHF. The DNA for the CDR3 is TGTGCCTGGAGTGGCGGGGCCGGGGACCAGCCCCAGCATTTT.